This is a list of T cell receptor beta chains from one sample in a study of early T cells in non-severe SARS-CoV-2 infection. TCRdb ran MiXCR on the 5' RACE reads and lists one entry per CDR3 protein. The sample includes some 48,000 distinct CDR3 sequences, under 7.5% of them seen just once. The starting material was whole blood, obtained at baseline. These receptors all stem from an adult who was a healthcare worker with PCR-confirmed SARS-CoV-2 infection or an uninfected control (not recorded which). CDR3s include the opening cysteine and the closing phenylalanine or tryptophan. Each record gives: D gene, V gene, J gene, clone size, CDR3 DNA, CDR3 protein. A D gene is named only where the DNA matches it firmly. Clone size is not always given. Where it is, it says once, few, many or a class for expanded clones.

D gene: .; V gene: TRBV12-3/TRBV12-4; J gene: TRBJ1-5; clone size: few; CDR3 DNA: TGTGCCAGCAGTTTCGGGACGGGGATAGGGAGCAATCAGCCCCAGCATTTT; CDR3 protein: CASSFGTGIGSNQPQHF
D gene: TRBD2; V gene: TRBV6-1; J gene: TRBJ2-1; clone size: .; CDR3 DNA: TGTGCCAGCAGTGCACTGACTAGCGGGAGGCAATACGGATTAGATGAGCAGTTCTTC; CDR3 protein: CASSALTSGRQYGLDEQFF
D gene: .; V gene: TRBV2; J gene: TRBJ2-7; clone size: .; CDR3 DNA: TGTGCCAGCAGTGAACAGGGTCACGAGCAGTACTTC; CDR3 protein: CASSEQGHEQYF
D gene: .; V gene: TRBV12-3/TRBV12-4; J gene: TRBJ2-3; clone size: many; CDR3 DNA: TGTGCCAGCAGTTTTTTAACAGGAACCCGATATAGCACAGATACGCAGTATTTT; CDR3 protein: CASSFLTGTRYSTDTQYF
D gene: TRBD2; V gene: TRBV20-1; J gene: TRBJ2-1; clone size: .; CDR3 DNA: TGCAGTGCTAGAGTGGGGACTAAGCAGTTCTTC; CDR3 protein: CSARVGTKQFF
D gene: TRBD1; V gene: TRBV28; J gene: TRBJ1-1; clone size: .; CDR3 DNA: TGTGCCAGCACCCTGGACAGGGTGAGCACTGAAGCTTTCTTT; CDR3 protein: CASTLDRVSTEAFF
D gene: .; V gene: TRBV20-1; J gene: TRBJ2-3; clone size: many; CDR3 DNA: TGCAGTGCTAGAGATCGGTTTCCCGCTAGCACAGATACGCAGTATTTT; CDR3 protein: CSARDRFPASTDTQYF
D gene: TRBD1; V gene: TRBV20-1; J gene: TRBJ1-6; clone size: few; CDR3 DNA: TGCAGTGCTAGAGGAATACAGGGGCTTAATTCACCCCTCCACTTT; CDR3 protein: CSARGIQGLNSPLHF
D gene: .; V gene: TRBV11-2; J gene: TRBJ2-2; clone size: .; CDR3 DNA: TGTGCCAGCAGCTTGGGACTGTTGGGACCCGGGGAGCTGTTTTTT; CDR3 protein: CASSLGLLGPGELFF
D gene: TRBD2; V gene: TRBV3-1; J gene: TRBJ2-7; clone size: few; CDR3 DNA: TGTGCCAGCAGCCAAGAACTAGCGGGCTCCTACGAGCAGTACTTC; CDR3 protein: CASSQELAGSYEQYF
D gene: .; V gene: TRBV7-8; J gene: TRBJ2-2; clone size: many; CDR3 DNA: TGTGCCAGCAGCTTAGGGCTAGCGAGCCACACCGGGGAGCTGTTTTTT; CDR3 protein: CASSLGLASHTGELFF
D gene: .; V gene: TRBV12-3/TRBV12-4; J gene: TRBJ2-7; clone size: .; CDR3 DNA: TGTGCCAGCAGTCCAAAACAGGGTATCGACGAGCAGTACTTC; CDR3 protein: CASSPKQGIDEQYF
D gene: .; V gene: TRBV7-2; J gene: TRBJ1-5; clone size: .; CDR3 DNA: TGTGCCAGCAGCTTGATCTCTAGCAATCAGCCCCAGCATTTT; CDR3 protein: CASSLISSNQPQHF
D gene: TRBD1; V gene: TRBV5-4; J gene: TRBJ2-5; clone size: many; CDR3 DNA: TGTGCCAGCAGCTTGGGGACAGGGCTCCAAGAGACCCAGTACTTC; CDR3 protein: CASSLGTGLQETQYF
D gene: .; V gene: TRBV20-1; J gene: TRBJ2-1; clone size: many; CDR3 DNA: TGCAGTGCTAGGAGAGGTAACTCCTACAATGAGCAGTTCTTC; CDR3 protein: CSARRGNSYNEQFF
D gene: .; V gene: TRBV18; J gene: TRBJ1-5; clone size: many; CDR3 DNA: TGTGCCAGCTCACCAAGCCCACAGCCCCAGCATTTT; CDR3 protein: CASSPSPQPQHF
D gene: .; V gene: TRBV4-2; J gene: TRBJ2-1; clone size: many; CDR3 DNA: TGTGCCAGCAGCCAAGTGGCCCCAGGCGATGAGCAGTTCTTC; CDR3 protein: CASSQVAPGDEQFF
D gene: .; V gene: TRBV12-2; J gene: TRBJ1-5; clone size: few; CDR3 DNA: .; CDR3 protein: CASRLVGAGTTSYQPQHF